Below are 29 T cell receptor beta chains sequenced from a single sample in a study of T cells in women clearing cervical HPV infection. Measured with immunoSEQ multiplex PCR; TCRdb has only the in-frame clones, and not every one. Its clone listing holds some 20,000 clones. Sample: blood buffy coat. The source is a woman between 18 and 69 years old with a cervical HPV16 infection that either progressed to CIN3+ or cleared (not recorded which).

Incomplete CDR3 DNA: TGCGCCAGCAGGTGGGCAGGGAGGTCCTACGAG. Protein sequence: CASRWAGRSYE. The entire CDR3 sequence reads CASRWAGRSYEQYF. The chain combines TRBV5-1 with TRBJ2-7; a possible D gene is TRBD2 (6 bases). The read ends 3 residues shy of where the CDR3 ends; the end is completed using the germline J gene. CDR3 size: 14 residues. Germline V gives CDR1 SGHRS, CDR2 YFSETQ. Trimming removed 5 bases from V and 1 base from J, with 13 bases in between.

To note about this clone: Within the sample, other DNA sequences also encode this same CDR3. The sequenced part of the CDR3 DNA is TGTGCCAGCTCCCCCCCACAGGGGAGAGACAATGAG. The encoded protein is CASSPPQGRDNE. Given in full, the CDR3 is CASSPPQGRDNEQFF. V usage is TRBV18 and J usage is TRBJ2-1; TRBD1 matches 7 bases. The read falls 3 residues short of the CDR3 end, and the missing part is taken from the germline J gene. The junction had 10 bases not matched to a gene; V was cut back by 6 bases and J by 5 bases. Germline V gene lookup returns CDR1 KGHSH and CDR2 LQKENI. CDR3 length: 15 amino acids.

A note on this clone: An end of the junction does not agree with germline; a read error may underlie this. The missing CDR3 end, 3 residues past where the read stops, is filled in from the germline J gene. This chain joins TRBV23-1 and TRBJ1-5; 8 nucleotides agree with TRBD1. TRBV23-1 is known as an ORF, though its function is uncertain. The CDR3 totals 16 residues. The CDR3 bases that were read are TGCGCCGGCAGTCCCCGGACAGGGAAGAGCAATCAGCCC. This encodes CAGSPRTGKSNQP. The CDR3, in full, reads CAGSPRTGKSNQPQHF.

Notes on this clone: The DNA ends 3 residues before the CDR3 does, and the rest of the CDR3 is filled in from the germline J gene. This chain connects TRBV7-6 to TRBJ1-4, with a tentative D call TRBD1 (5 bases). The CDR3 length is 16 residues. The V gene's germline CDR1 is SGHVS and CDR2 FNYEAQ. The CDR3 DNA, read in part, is TGTGCCAGCAGCCCGCGTTCGGGGGGGAATAATTCACCA. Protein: CASSPRSGGNNSP. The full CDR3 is CASSPRSGGNNSPLFF.

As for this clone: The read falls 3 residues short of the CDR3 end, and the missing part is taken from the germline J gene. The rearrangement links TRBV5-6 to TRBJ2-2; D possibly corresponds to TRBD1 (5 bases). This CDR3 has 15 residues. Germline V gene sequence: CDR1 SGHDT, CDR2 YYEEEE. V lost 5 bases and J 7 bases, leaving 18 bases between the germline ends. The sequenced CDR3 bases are TGTGCCAGCAGAGATGCACAGGATCTTGGCGGGGAG. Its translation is CASRDAQDLGGE. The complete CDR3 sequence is CASRDAQDLGGELFF. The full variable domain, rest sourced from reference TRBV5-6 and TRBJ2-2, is DAGVTQSPTHLIKTRGQQVTLRCSPKSGHDTVSWYQQALGQGPQFIFQYYEEEERQRGNFPDRFSGHQFPNYSSELNVNALLLGDSALYLCASRDAQDLGGELFFGEGSRLTVL.

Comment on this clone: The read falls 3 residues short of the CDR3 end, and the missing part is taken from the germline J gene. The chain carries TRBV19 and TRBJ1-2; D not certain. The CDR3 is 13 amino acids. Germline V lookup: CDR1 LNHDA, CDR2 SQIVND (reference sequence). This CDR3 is CASSTGLAGDYTF. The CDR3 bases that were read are TGTGCCAGTAGTACAGGACTAGCGGGTGAC.

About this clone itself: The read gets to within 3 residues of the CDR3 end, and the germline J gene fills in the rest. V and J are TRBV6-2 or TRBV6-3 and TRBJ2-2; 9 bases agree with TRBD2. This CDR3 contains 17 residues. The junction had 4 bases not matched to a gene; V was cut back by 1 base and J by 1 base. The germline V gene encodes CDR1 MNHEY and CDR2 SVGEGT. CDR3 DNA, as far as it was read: TGTGCCAGCAGTTACTTAGCGGGGGCCGTGAACACCGGGGAG. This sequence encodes CASSYLAGAVNTGE. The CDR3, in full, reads CASSYLAGAVNTGELFF.

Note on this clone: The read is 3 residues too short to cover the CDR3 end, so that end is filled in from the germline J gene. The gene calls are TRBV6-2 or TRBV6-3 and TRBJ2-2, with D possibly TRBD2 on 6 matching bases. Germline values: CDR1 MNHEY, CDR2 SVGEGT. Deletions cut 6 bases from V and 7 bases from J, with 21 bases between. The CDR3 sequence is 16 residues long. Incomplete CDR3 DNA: TGTGCCAGCAGAAGGGCCCGGGGAGGTCTGATCGGGGAG. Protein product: CASRRARGGLIGE. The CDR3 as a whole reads CASRRARGGLIGELFF.

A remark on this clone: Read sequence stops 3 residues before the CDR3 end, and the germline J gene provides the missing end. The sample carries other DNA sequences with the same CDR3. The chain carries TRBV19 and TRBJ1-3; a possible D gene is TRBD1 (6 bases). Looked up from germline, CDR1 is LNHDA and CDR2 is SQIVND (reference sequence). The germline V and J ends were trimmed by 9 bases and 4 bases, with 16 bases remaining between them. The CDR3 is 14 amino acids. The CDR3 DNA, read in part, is TGTGCCAGCAGTTCCCCAGGGGAAGGAAACACC. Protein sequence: CASSSPGEGNT. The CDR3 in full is CASSSPGEGNTIYF.

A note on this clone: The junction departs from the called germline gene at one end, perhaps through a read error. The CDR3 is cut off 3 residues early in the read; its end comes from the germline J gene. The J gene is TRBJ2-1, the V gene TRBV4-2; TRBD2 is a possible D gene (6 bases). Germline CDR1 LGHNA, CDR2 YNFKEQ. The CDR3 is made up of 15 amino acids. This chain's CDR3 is CASSQAGTHNNEQFF. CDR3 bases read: TGCGCCAGCAGCCAAGCCGGGACTCACAACAATGAG.

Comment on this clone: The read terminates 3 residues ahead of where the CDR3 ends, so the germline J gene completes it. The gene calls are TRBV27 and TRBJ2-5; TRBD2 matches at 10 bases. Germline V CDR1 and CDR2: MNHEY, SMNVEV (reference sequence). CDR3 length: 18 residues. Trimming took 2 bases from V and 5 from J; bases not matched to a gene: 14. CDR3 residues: CASSLGAGGTLRWETQYF. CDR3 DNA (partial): TGTGCCAGCAGTTTAGGAGCGGGGGGGACTTTAAGATGGGAGACC.

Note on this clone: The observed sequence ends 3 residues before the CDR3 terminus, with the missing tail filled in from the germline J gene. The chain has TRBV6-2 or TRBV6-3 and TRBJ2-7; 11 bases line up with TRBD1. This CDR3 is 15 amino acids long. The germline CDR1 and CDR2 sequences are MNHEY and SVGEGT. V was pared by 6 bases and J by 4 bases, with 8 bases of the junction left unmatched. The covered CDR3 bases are TGTGCCAGCAGGAAGGACAGGGGGCTTTTGTACGAG. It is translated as CASRKDRGLLYE. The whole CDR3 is CASRKDRGLLYEQYF.

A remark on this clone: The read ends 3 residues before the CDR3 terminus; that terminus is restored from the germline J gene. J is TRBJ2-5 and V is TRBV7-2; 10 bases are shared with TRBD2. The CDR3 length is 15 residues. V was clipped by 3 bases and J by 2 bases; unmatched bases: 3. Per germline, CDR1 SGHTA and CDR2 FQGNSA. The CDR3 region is CASSFTSGEQETQYF. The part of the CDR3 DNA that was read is TGTGCCAGCAGCTTTACTAGCGGGGAACAAGAGACC.

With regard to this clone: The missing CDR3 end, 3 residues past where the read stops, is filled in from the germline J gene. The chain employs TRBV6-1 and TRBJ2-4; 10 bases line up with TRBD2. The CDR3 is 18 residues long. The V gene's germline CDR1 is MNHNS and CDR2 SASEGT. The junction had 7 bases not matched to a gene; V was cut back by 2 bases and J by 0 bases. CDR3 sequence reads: CASSEPSGRGAAKNIQYF. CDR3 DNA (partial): TGTGCCAGCAGTGAACCCAGCGGGAGGGGAGCAGCCAAAAACATT.

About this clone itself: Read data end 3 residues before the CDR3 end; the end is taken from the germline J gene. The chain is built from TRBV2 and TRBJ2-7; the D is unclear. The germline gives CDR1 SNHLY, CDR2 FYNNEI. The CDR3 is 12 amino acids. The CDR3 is CVSRPGTYEQYF. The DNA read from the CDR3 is TGTGTCAGTCGTCCGGGTACCTACGAG.

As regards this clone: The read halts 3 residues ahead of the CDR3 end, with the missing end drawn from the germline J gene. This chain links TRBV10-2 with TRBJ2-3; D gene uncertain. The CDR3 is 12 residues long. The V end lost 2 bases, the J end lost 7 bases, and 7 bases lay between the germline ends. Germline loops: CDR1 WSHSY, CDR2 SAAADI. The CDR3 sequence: CASSEGRYTQYF. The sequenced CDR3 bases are TGCGCCAGCAGTGAGGGGCGTTATACG.

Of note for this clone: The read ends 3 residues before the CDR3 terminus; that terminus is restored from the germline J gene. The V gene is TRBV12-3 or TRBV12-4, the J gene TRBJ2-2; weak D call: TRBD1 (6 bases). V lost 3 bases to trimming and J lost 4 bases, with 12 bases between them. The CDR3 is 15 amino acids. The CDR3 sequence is CASSFRGFGTGELFF. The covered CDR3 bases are TGTGCCAGCAGTTTCAGGGGATTTGGCACCGGGGAG.

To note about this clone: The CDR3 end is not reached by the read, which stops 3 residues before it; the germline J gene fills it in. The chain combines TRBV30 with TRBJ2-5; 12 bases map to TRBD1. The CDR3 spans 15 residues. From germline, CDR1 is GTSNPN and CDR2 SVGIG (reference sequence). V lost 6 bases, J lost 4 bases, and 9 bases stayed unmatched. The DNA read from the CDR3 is TGTGCCTGCGACCCGGGACAGGGGGCATTAGAGACC. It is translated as CACDPGQGALET. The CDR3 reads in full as CACDPGQGALETQYF.

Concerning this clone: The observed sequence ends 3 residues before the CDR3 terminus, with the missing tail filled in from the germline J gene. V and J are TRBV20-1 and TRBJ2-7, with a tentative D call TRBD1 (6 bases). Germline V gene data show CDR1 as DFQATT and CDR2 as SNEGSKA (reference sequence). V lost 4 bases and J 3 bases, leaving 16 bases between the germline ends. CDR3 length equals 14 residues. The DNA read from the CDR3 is TGCAGTGCTAATTATAGGGGGAAGTACTACGAG. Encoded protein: CSANYRGKYYE. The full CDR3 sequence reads CSANYRGKYYEQYF.

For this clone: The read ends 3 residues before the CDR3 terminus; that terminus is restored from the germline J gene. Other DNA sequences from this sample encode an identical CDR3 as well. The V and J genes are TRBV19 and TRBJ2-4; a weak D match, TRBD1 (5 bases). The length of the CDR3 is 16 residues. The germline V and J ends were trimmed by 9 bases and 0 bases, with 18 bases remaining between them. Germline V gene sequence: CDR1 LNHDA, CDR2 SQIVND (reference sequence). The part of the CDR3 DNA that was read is TGTGCCAGCAGCGCAACAGGAAGGGGAGCCAAAAACATT. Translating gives CASSATGRGAKNI. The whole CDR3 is CASSATGRGAKNIQYF.

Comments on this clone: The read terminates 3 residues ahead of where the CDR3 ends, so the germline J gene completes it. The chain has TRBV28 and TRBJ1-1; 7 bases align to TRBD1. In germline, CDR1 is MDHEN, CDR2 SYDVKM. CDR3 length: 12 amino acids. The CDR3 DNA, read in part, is TGTGCCAGCAGCCACACAGGGGTGGAA. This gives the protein CASSHTGVE. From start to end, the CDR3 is CASSHTGVEAFF.

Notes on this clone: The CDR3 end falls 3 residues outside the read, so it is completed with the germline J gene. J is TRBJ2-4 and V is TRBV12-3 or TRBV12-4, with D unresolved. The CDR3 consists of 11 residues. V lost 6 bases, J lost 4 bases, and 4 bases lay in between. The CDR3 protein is CASSTKNIQYF. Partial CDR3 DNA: TGTGCCAGCAGCACAAAAAACATT.

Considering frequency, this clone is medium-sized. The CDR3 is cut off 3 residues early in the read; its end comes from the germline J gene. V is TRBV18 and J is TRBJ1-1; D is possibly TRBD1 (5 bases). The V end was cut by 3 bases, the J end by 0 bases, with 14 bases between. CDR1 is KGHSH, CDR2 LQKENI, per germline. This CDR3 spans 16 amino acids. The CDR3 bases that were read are TGTGCCAGCTCACCGGCCATGGGGGGATTGAACACTGAA. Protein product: CASSPAMGGLNTE. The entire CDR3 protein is CASSPAMGGLNTEAFF.

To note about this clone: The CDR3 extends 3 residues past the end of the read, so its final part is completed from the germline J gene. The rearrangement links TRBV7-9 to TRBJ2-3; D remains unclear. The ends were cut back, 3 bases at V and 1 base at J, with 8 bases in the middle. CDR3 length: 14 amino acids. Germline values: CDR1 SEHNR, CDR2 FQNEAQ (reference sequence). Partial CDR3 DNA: TGTGCCAGCAGCTTGTTAAAGGGCACAGATACG. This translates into CASSLLKGTDT. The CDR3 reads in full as CASSLLKGTDTQYF.

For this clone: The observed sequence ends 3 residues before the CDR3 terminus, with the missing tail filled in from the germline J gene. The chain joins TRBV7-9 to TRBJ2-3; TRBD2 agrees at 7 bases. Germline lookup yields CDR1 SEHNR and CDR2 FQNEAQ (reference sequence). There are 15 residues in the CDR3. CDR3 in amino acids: CASSFFSGYQETQYF. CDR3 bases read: TGTGCCAGCAGCTTTTTTAGCGGGTACCAAGAGACG.

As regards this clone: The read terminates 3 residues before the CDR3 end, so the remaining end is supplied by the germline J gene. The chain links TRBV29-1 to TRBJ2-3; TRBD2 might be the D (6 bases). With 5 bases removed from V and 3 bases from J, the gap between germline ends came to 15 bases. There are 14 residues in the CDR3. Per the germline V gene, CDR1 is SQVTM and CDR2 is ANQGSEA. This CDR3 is CSVPAGLGTDTQYF. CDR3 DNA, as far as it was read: TGCAGCGTTCCCGCGGGGCTTGGGACAGATACG.

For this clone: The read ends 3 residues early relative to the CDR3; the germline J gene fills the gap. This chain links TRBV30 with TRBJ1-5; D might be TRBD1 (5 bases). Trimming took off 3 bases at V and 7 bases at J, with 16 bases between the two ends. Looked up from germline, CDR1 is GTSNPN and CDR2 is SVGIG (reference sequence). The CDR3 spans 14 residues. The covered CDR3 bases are TGTGCCTGGAGCACGGGACTTAGGGCGCAGCCC. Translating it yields CAWSTGLRAQP. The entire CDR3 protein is CAWSTGLRAQPQHF.

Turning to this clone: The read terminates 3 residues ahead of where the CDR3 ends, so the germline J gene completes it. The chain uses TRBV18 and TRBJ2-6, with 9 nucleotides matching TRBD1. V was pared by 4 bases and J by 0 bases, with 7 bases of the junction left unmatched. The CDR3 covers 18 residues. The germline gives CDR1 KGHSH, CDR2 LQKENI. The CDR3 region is CASSLAGTGSSGANVLTF. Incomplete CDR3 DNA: TGTGCCAGCTCACTCGCCGGGACAGGGTCCTCTGGGGCCAACGTC.

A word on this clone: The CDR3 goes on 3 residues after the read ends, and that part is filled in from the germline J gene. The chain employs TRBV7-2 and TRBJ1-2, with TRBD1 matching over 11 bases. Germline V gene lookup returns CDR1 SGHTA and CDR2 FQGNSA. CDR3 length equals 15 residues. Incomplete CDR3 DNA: TGTGCCAGCAGCGGACAGGGGGCTGCCTACAATGAC. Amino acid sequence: CASSGQGAAYND. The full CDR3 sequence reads CASSGQGAAYNDYTF.